Listed here are 9 T cell receptor beta chains from one sample, sequenced in a study of T cells in Graves' hyperthyroidism and ophthalmopathy (dated by TCRdb to the late 2010s). Preparation of the library involved multiplex PCR. Sequencing was performed on an Illumina HiSeq 2000. TCR beta CDR3 regions were amplified from RNA transcripts. For the first round of RT-PCR on the TCR CDR3, the HTBI primer set was used together with the Qiagen OneStep RT-PCR kit. TCRdb passed the public sequencing reads through fastp at Q25 and MiXCR, retaining productive beta sequences. Rows merge per CDR3 protein into single entries with the most common DNA and genes. The sample records some 510,000 distinct CDR3 sequences, just over 45% of which are singletons. In total, the top ten clones hold roughly 8.2% of the sample. Sequencing was carried out using peripheral blood or thyroid tissue (not recorded which). All receptors derive from a woman aged 18-29 years with Graves' hyperthyroidism. Donor details come from another sample of the same person, matched by shared clones.

This chain joins TRBV5-1 and TRBJ1-2; 8 nucleotides line up with TRBD1. The CDR3 totals 17 residues. Germline assignment: CDR1 SGHRS and CDR2 YFSETQ. V dropped 4 bases and J dropped 0; count of bases not matched to a gene: 11. CDR3 amino acids: CASSRSYQDRANYGYTF. The DNA of the CDR3 is TGCGCCAGCAGCCGATCCTACCAGGACAGGGCTAACTATGGCTACACCTTC.

The gene calls are TRBV2 and TRBJ2-2, with D possibly TRBD2 on 6 matching bases. Germline loops: CDR1 SNHLY, CDR2 FYNNEI. The V and J ends lost 6 bases and 4 bases respectively, with 30 bases between them. This CDR3 contains 20 residues. CDR3 coding DNA: TGTGCCAGCAGCCCACCGCCAGGGCAAAACGGAGGGCCGAGCACCGGGGAGCTGTTTTTT. It specifies CASSPPPGQNGGPSTGELFF.

This clonotype was seen repeatedly, ten times or more. V gene TRBV7-6 combines with J gene TRBJ1-3; D gene ambiguous. This CDR3 contains 17 residues. CDR1 is SGHVS and CDR2 is FNYEAQ in the germline V gene. V lost 5 bases, J lost 0 bases, and 17 bases lay in between. The CDR3 sequence: CASSLYSSSSSGNTIYF. CDR3 DNA: TGTGCCAGCAGCCTGTATTCCTCGTCAAGCTCTGGAAACACCATATATTTT.

V is TRBV7-2 and J is TRBJ1-1; no clear D gene. Germline values: CDR1 SGHTA, CDR2 FQGNSA. The CDR3 totals 10 residues. V dropped 0 bases and J dropped 14 bases, with 7 bases sitting between them. The CDR3 nucleotides read TGTGCCAGCAGCTTAGCGCCGGAGTTCTTT. It is translated as CASSLAPEFF.

CDR3 sequence (DNA): TGTGCCATCAGACAGGCCTCGGGGGACGGTGGCTACACCTTC. Amino acid sequence: CAIRQASGDGGYTF. The J gene is TRBJ1-2, the V gene TRBV10-3; D possibly corresponds to TRBD1 (5 bases). The CDR3 consists of 14 residues. Deletions cut 6 bases from V and 7 bases from J, with 18 bases between. The V gene's germline CDR1 is ENHRY and CDR2 SYGVKD.

This clonotype was detected a few times. This sequence joins TRBV10-2 and TRBJ2-2; TRBD2 matches 9 bases. Germline CDR1 WSHSY, CDR2 SAAADI. V shed 4 bases and J 8 bases; nucleotides not matched to a gene: 17. This CDR3 contains 18 residues. The CDR3 loop reads CASSVFAGGPGGTGELFF. CDR3 bases: TGCGCCAGCAGTGTTTTCGCGGGAGGGCCCGGTGGCACTGGGGAGCTGTTTTTT.

This clonotype was picked up a small number of times. DNA for the CDR3: TGTGCCAGCAGCCCTCTGAGAGGCTTCTTCACTGAAGCTTTCTTT. Translating gives CASSPLRGFFTEAFF. This sequence joins TRBV11-2 and TRBJ1-1; D is unresolved. The V end lost 5 bases, the J end lost 4 bases, and 17 bases lay between the germline ends. Germline V lookup: CDR1 SGHAT, CDR2 FQNNGV. The length of the CDR3 is 15 residues. The complete variable domain, with remaining parts taken from reference TRBV11-2 and TRBJ1-1, reads EAGVAQSPRYKIIEKRQSVAFWCNPISGHATLYWYQQILGQGPKLLIQFQNNGVVDDSQLPKDRFSAERLKGVDSTLKIQPAKLEDSAVYLCASSPLRGFFTEAFFGQGTRLTVV.

The chain links TRBV20-1 to TRBJ2-7; TRBD1 matches at 8 bases. Trimming cost V 3 bases and J 2 bases; bases outside gene matches: 0. Germline V gives CDR1 DFQATT, CDR2 SNEGSKA (reference sequence). This CDR3 has 12 amino acids. The CDR3 here is CSASRGPYEQYF. CDR3 in DNA: TGCAGTGCTAGCAGGGGGCCCTACGAGCAGTACTTC.

This chain joins TRBV20-1 and TRBJ2-7; TRBD2 aligns across 9 bases. The CDR3 is 18 amino acids. The trim removed 3 bases at V and 4 bases at J, leaving 19 bases unmatched. CDR1 and CDR2 from the germline V gene are DFQATT and SNEGSKA (reference sequence). The CDR3 DNA follows: TGCAGTGCTAGGCCGGGGGCTAGCGGGACGAAGAGTGGGTACGAGCAGTACTTC. Translation gives CSARPGASGTKSGYEQYF.